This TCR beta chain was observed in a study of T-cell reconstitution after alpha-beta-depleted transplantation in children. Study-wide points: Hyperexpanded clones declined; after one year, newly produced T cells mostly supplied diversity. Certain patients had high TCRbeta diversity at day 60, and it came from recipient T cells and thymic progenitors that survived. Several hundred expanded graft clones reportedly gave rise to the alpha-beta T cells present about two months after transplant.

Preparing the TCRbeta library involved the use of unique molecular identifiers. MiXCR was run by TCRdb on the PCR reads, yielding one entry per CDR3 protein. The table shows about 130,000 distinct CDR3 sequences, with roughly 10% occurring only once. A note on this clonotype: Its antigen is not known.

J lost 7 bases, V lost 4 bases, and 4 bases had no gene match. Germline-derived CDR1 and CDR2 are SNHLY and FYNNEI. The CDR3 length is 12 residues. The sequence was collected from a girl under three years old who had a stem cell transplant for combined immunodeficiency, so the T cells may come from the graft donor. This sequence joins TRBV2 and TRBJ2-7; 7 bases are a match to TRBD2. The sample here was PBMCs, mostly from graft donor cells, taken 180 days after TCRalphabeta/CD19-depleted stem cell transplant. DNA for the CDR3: TGTGCCAGCAGTGTCTTGGGGGGGGAGCAGTACTTC. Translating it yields CASSVLGGEQYF.